This T cell receptor (beta chain) was sequenced in a study of vaccination and CD4 T cells after COVID-19. Study summary: Post-COVID draws came a median approximately 100 days after diagnosis (range 35 to 161).

This clonotype was seen only a few times. The antigen remains undetermined. The Oncomine TCR Beta short-read assay was applied to DNA of cultured CD4+ T cells. Researchers extracted genomic DNA from CD4+ T cells that had been cultured. Each CDR3 protein is one row after TCRdb ran MiXCR on the PCR reads. This sample carries nearly 7,000 distinct CDR3 sequences, about 30% of them seen once, and the ten largest clones take 30% to 35%. As to treatment: roughly 11-day PBMC culture with coronavirus spike peptide pools or control peptides (ViraFEST assay). CD4+ T cells that came from the unexposed donor were collected before the COVID-19 pandemic (2011-2018). Per germline, CDR1 SEHNR and CDR2 FQNEAQ (reference sequence). This CDR3 region has 14 residues. The V segment lost 2 bases and the J segment 4 bases; nucleotides outside the gene matches: 4.

The receptor's source is a human donor in good health. The chain combines TRBV7-9 with TRBJ1-1, with 7 bases identical to TRBD1. Sequencing was carried out using CD4+ T cells from blood, cultured in vitro. CDR3 in DNA: TGTGCCAGCAGCTTACCGACAGGGCCCACTGAAGCTTTCTTT. Protein: CASSLPTGPTEAFF.